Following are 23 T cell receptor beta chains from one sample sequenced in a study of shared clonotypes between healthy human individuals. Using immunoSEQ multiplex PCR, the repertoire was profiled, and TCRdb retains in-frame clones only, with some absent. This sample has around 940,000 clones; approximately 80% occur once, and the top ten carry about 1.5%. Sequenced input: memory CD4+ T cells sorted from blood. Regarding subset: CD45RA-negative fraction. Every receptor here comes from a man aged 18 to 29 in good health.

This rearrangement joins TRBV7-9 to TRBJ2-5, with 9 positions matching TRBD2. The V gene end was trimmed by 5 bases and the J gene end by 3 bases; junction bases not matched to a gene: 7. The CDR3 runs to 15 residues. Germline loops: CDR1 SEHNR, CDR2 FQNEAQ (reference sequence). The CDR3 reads CASSVRLAAKETQYF. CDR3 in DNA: TGTGCCAGCAGCGTCCGACTAGCGGCGAAAGAGACCCAGTACTTC.

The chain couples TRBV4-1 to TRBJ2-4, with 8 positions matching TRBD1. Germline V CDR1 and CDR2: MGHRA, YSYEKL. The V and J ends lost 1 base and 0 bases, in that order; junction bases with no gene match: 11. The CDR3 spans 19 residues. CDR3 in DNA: TGCGCCAGCAGCCAAGGGCCGGGACAGGTCGTCCTAGCCAAAAACATTCAGTACTTC. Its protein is CASSQGPGQVVLAKNIQYF.

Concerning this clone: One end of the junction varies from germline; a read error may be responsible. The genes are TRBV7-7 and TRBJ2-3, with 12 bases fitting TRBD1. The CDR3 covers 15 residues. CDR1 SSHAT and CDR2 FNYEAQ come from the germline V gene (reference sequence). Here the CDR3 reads CASSPGTGGADTQYF. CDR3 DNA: TGTGCTAGCAGCCCAGGGACAGGGGGCGCAGATACGCAGTATTTT.

The CDR3 DNA is TGTGCCAGCAGCCGCATGACTAGCGGGGGAGAGACCCAGTACTTC. It is translated as CASSRMTSGGETQYF. V and J are TRBV7-2 and TRBJ2-5, with 12 bases that match TRBD2. Trimming removed 5 bases from V and 4 bases from J; junction bases left unmatched: 5. Germline V lookup: CDR1 SGHTA, CDR2 FQGNSA. The length of the CDR3 is 15 residues. Together with reference TRBV7-2 and TRBJ2-5, the CDR3 gives the full variable domain: GAGVSQSPSNKVTEKGKDVELRCDPISGHTALYWYRQSLGQGLEFLIYFQGNSAPDKSGLPSDRFSAERTGGSVSTLTIQRTQQEDSAVYLCASSRMTSGGETQYFGPGTRLLVL.

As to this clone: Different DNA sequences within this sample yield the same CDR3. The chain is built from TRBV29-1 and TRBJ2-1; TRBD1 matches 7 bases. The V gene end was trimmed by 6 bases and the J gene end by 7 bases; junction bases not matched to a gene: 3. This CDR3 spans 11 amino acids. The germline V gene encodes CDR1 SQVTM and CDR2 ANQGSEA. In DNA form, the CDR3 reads TGCAGCGTCCCACAGGGGAATGAGCAGTTCTTC. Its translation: CSVPQGNEQFF.

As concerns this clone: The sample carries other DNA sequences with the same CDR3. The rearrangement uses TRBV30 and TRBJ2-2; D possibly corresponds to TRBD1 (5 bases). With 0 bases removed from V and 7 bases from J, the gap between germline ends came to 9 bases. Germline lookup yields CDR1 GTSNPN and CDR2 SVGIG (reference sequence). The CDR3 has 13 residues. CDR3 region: CAWSVQGGGELFF. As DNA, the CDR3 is TGTGCCTGGAGTGTTCAGGGTGGCGGGGAGCTGTTTTTT.

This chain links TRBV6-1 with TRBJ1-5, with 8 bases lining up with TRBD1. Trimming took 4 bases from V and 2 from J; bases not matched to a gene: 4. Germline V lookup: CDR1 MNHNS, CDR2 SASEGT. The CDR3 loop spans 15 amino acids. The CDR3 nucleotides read TGTGCCAGCAGTGTGGAGACAGGGGGCAATCAGCCCCAGCATTTT. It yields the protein CASSVETGGNQPQHF.

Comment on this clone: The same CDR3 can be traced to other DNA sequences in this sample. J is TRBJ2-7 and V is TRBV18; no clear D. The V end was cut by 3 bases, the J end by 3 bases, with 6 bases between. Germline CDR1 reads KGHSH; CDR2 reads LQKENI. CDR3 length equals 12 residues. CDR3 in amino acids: CASSPDLYEQYF. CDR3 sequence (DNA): TGTGCCAGCTCACCTGATCTCTACGAGCAGTACTTC.

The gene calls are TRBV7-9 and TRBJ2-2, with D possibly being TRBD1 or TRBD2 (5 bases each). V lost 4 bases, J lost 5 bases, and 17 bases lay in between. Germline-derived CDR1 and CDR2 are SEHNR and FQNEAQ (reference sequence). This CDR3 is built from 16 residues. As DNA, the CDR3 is TGTGCCAGCAGCTCCCTAGGGACCTCTGGGACCGGGGAGCTGTTTTTT. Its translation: CASSSLGTSGTGELFF.

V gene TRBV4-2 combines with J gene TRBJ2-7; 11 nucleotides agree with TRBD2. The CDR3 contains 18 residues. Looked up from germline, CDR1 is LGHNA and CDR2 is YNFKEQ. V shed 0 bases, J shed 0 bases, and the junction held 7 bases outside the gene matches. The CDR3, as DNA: TGTGCCAGCAGCCAAGAAGGGTTAGCGGGGGGGAACTCCTACGAGCAGTACTTC. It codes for CASSQEGLAGGNSYEQYF.

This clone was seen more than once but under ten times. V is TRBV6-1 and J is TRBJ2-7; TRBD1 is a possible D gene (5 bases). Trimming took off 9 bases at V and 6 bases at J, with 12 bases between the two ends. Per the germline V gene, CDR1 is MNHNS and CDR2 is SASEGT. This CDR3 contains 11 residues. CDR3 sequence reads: CASSIGAEQYF. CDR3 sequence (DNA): TGTGCCAGTAGCATTGGGGCCGAGCAGTACTTC.

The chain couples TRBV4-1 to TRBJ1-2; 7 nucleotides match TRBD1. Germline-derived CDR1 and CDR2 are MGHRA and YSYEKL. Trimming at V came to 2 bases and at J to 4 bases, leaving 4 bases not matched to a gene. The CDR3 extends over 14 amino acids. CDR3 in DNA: TGCGCCAGCAGCCAACCCGACAGGGTCTATGGCTACACCTTC. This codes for CASSQPDRVYGYTF.

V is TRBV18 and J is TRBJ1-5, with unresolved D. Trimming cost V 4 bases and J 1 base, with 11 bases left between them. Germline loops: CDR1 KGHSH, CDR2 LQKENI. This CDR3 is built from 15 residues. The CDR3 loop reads CASSLEYTSNQPQHF. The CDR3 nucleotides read TGTGCCAGCTCACTCGAATACACGAGCAATCAGCCCCAGCATTTT.

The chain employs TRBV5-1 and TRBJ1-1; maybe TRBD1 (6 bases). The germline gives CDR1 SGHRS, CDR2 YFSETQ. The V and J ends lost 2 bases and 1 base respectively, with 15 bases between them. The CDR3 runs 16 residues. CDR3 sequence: CASSFIRGSSNTEAFF. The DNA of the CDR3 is TGCGCCAGCAGCTTCATTAGGGGGTCCTCGAACACTGAAGCTTTCTTT.

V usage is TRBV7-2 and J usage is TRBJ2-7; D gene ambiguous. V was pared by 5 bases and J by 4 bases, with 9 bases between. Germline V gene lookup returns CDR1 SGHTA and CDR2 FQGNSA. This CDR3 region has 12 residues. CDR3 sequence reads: CASSPMLYEQYF. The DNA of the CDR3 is TGTGCCAGCAGCCCCATGTTATACGAGCAGTACTTC.

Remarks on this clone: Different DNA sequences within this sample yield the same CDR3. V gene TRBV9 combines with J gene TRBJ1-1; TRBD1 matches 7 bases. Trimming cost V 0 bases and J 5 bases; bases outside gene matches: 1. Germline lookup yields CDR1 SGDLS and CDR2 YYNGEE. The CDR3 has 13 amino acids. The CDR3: CASSVDRGTEAFF. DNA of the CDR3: TGTGCCAGCAGCGTAGACAGGGGTACTGAAGCTTTCTTT. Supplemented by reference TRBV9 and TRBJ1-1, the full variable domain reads DSGVTQTPKHLITATGQRVTLRCSPRSGDLSVYWYQQSLDQGLQFLIQYYNGEERAKGNILERFSAQQFPDLHSELNLSSLELGDSALYFCASSVDRGTEAFFGQGTRLTVV.

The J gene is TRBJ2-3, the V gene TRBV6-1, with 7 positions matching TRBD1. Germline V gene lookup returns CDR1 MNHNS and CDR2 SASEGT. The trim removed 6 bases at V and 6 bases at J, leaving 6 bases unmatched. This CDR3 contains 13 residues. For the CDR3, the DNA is TGTGCCAGCAGGGCAGGGGGTAGGGATACGCAGTATTTT. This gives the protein CASRAGGRDTQYF.

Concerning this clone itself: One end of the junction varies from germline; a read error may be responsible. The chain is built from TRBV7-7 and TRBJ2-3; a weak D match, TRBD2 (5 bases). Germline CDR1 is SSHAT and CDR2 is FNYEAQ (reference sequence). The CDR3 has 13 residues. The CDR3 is CASSLARPDTQYF. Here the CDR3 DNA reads TGTGCTAGCAGCTTAGCGAGGCCAGATACGCAGTATTTT. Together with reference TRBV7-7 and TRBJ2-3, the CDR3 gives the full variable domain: GAGVSQSPRYKVTKRGQDVTLRCDPISSHATLYWYQQALGQGPEFLTYFNYEAQPDKSGLPSDRFSAERPEGSISTLTIQRTEQRDSAMYRCASSLARPDTQYFGPGTRLTVL.

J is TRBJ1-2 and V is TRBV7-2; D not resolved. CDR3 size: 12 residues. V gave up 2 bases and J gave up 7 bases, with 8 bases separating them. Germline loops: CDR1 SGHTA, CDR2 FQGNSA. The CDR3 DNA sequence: TGTGCCAGCAGCTTATACCTCTCTGGCTACACCTTC. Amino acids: CASSLYLSGYTF. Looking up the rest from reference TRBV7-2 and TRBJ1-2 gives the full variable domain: GAGVSQSPSNKVTEKGKDVELRCDPISGHTALYWYRQSLGQGLEFLIYFQGNSAPDKSGLPSDRFSAERTGGSVSTLTIQRTQQEDSAVYLCASSLYLSGYTFGSGTRLTVV.

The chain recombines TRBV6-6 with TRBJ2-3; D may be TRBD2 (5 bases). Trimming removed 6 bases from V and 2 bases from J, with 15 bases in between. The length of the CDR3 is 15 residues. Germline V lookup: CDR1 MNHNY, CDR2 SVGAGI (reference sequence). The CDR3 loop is CASRSSGSFTDTQYF. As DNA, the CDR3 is TGTGCCAGCAGGTCGAGCGGATCCTTCACAGATACGCAGTATTTT.

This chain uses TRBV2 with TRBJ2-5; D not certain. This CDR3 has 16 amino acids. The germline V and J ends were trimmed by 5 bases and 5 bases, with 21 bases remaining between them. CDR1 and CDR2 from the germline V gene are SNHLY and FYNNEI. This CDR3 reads CASSPLVTLAKETQYF. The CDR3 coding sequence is TGTGCCAGCAGTCCACTTGTGACCCTGGCGAAGGAGACCCAGTACTTC.

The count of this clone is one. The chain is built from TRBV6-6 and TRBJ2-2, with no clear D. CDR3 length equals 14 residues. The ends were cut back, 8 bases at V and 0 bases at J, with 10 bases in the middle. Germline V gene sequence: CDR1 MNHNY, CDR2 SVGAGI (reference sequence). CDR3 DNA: TGTGCCAGCCGTCGCCAGTCGAACACCGGGGAGCTGTTTTTT. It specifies CASRRQSNTGELFF.

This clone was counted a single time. The CDR3 DNA reads TGTGCCAGCTCACCGGGACAGCATGGGGCTGGGAACGAGCAGTACTTC. It specifies CASSPGQHGAGNEQYF. The chain combines TRBV18 with TRBJ2-7; 7 nucleotides align to TRBD1. The CDR3 sequence is 16 residues long. CDR1 KGHSH and CDR2 LQKENI come from the germline V gene. J lost 5 bases, V lost 3 bases, and 13 bases had no gene match.